This T cell receptor beta chain was found in a study of cytomegalovirus exposure and HLA in healthy donors. General observations from the study: Among TCR beta chains, those listed as cytomegalovirus-associated numbered 164.

With 2 bases clipped from V and 3 bases from J, the junction kept 1 base outside the gene matches. From germline, CDR1 is MNHEY and CDR2 SMNVEV (reference sequence). The CDR3 length is 14 residues. Sequenced by immunoSEQ multiplex PCR; TCRdb stores in-frame clones only, minus some. Among 220,000 or so clones, roughly 84% were seen once, and the ten largest hold approximately 2%. With regard to this clone: The antigen is undetermined.

What was sequenced was PBMCs. The chain couples TRBV27 to TRBJ1-2; 9 bases match TRBD1. This clonotype was obtained from a woman between 18 and 29 years old in good health and CMV-seropositive. The CDR3 region is CASSLRQGDYGYTF. The CDR3 nucleotides are TGTGCCAGCAGTTTAAGACAGGGGGACTATGGCTACACCTTC.